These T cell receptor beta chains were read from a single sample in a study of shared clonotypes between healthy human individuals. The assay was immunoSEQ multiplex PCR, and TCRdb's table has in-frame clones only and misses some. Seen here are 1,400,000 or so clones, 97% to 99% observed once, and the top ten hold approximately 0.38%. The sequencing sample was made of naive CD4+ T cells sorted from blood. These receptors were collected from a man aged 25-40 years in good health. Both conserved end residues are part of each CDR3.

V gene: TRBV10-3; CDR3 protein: CAISETGKETQYF
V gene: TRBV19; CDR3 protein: CASKETDRKGEQYF
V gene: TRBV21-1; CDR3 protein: CASTLARDRGTYEQYF
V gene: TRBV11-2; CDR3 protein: CASRFLDGAVRNTIYF
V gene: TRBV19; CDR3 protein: CATAPTGGPTDTQYF
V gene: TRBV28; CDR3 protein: CASSLWRESTYNEQFF
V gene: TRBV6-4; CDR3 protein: CASSDGVNYGYTF
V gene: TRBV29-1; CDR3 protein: CSVEPWTRATVEQFF
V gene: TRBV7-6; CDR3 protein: CASSWGGGGYTF
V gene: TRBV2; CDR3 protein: CASSARTKNYEQYF
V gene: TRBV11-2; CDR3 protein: CASSLRRYSGNTIYF
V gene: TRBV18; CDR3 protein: CASSPTDIYEQYF
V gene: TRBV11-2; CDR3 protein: CASSFTVTGELFF
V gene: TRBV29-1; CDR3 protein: CSVYGGVNEKLFF
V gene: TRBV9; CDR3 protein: CASSVGRTLAKNIQYF
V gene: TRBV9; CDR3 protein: CASSRDRVLRLGANVLTF
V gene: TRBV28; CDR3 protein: CASSVGWRDGYTF
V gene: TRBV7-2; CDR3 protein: CASSPSRAAKNIQYF
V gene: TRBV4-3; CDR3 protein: CASSQGEGAYEQYF
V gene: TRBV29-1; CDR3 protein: CSYRQGLRADTQYF
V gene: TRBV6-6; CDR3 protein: CASKGGRVGTGELFF
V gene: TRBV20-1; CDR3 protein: CSAIASDTQYF
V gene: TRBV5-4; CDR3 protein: CASSLGGASGSRGEQYF
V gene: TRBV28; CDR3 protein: CASELAGGPGPTQYF
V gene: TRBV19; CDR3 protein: CASRNAGTGQTSRETQYF
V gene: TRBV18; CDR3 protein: CASSPKQGGGTEAFF
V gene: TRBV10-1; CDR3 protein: CASSPGLGKTQYF
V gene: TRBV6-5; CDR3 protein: CASRQAAGNTIYF
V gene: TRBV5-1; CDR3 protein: CASSPEGTSGTHSYNEQFF
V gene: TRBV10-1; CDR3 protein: CASSESTSGQETQYF
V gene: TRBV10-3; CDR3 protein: CAIRGQGFDYGYTF
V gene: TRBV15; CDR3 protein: CATRQGVKADTQYF
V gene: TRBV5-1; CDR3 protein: CASSLIPADQETQYF
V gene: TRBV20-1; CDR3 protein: CSSPSWNEQFF